This T cell receptor beta chain appears in the sequencing data of a study of molecular identifiers for immune sequencing clone quantification. Findings and limits, study-wide: The study found clones above 20 RNA copies held over 97% of effector molecules and under 1% in naive cells. Highly expanded clones may be undercounted when identical TCR molecules share barcodes.

Naive CD8 T cell sorting was performed on the CD8+CD4-CCR7+CD45RA+ phenotype. There are 15 residues in the CDR3. From germline, CDR1 is KGHDR and CDR2 SFDVKD. The J segment lost 2 bases and the V segment lost 3 bases, leaving 4 bases of the junction unmatched. Methods described previously were used for bulk TCR libraries, and listed TCR primers were applied. TCRdb reprocessed the PCR reads with MiXCR, giving one entry per CDR3 protein. The sample gives around 470,000 distinct CDR3 sequences, about 20% of which show up once; about 0.78% is in the top ten. In its sample, this clonotype was seen a few times. The antigen is undetermined.

Material for sequencing was naive CD8+ T cells from blood, with Jurkat cell RNA spiked in. Documented subset: FACS-sorted CD8+CD4-CCR7+CD45RA+ naive T cells. The V and J genes are TRBV24-1 and TRBJ2-5; TRBD1 agrees at 8 bases. This TCR derives from a human donor in good health. Some libraries in this study had Jurkat cell RNA spiked in. CDR3 sequence reads: CATSDTTGVQETQYF. The CDR3 coding sequence is TGTGCCACCAGTGATACGACAGGGGTGCAAGAGACCCAGTACTTC.